Listed below are T cell receptor beta chains from one sample, sequenced in a study of blood T cell repertoires in COVID-19. Produced via immunoSEQ multiplex PCR; TCRdb's table is partial and in-frame only. The sample has roughly 200,000 clones; around 89% are singletons. Sequences were obtained from PBMCs or T cells enriched from blood (not recorded which). The receptors were gathered from a woman in her thirties who had recovered from COVID-19. Each CDR3 is given with its conserved first and last residue. The order of the fields is CDR3 DNA, CDR3 protein, V gene, J gene, clone size, D gene. A D gene is named only where the DNA matches it firmly. Some rows mark clone size as missing; the rest say once, few, many or name a class of expanded clone.

cdr3_nt: TGTGCCAGCAGTTACGACGGGACAGGGTCCGCCGAGCAGTACTTC
cdr3_aa: CASSYDGTGSAEQYF
v_call: TRBV6-2/TRBV6-3
j_call: TRBJ2-7
clone_size: -
d_call: TRBD1

cdr3_nt: TGTGCCAGCTCACAGGACAGCCCTCAGCAGTACTTC
cdr3_aa: CASSQDSPQQYF
v_call: TRBV18
j_call: TRBJ2-7
clone_size: -
d_call: -

cdr3_nt: TGTGCCAGCACTAAGACAGGGGCGAACACCGGGGAGCTGTTTTTT
cdr3_aa: CASTKTGANTGELFF
v_call: TRBV7-9
j_call: TRBJ2-2
clone_size: -
d_call: TRBD1

cdr3_nt: TGTGCCAGCAGAGATTACAGGGGGCACCGCGACGAGCAGTACTTC
cdr3_aa: CASRDYRGHRDEQYF
v_call: TRBV6-5
j_call: TRBJ2-7
clone_size: -
d_call: TRBD1

cdr3_nt: TGTGCCAGTAGTATAGGTGACGGAGCCTACGAGCAGTACTTC
cdr3_aa: CASSIGDGAYEQYF
v_call: TRBV19
j_call: TRBJ2-7
clone_size: medium-sized
d_call: -

cdr3_nt: TGCGCCAGCAGCTTGTATAGTTCCCCCGGGGAGCTGTTTTTT
cdr3_aa: CASSLYSSPGELFF
v_call: TRBV5-1
j_call: TRBJ2-2
clone_size: -
d_call: -

cdr3_nt: TGCAGTGCTAGTGCAGGACTGGGGAACATTCAGTACTTC
cdr3_aa: CSASAGLGNIQYF
v_call: TRBV20-1
j_call: TRBJ2-4
clone_size: -
d_call: -

cdr3_nt: TGTGCCAGCAGCTTGGGGAGGGGCACTAGCACAGATACGCAGTATTTT
cdr3_aa: CASSLGRGTSTDTQYF
v_call: TRBV5-4
j_call: TRBJ2-3
clone_size: -
d_call: -

cdr3_nt: TGTGCCAGCAGCGCCGAACTGACTATGAACACTGAAGCTTTCTTT
cdr3_aa: CASSAELTMNTEAFF
v_call: TRBV9
j_call: TRBJ1-1
clone_size: -
d_call: -

cdr3_nt: TGTGCCAGCACCGGCAGGGTCACAGATACGCAGTATTTT
cdr3_aa: CASTGRVTDTQYF
v_call: TRBV2
j_call: TRBJ2-3
clone_size: -
d_call: -

cdr3_nt: TGTGCCAGCAGCTCGGGACTAGTGCGCAATGAGCAGTTCTTC
cdr3_aa: CASSSGLVRNEQFF
v_call: TRBV11-1
j_call: TRBJ2-1
clone_size: -
d_call: TRBD2

cdr3_nt: TGTGCCAGCAGCTTAAGATCCGGGGGGGACACAGATACGCAGTATTTT
cdr3_aa: CASSLRSGGDTDTQYF
v_call: TRBV7-9
j_call: TRBJ2-3
clone_size: -
d_call: TRBD2

cdr3_nt: TGTGCCAGTAGTATAGCGGGGGGCCGAACTGAAGCTTTCTTT
cdr3_aa: CASSIAGGRTEAFF
v_call: TRBV19
j_call: TRBJ1-1
clone_size: -
d_call: -

cdr3_nt: TGTGCCACCAGTGATGGGGACAGAAGGGTGAGAGACACGGGGGAAAAACTGTTTTTT
cdr3_aa: CATSDGDRRVRDTGEKLFF
v_call: TRBV24-1
j_call: TRBJ1-4
clone_size: -
d_call: TRBD1

cdr3_nt: TGTGCCAGCAGCCTCGCAGGGGAAAACACTGAAGCTTTCTTT
cdr3_aa: CASSLAGENTEAFF
v_call: TRBV28
j_call: TRBJ1-1
clone_size: -
d_call: -

cdr3_nt: TGTGCCAGCAGGGGGATAGACTACTCCTATAATTCACCCCTCCACTTT
cdr3_aa: CASRGIDYSYNSPLHF
v_call: TRBV2
j_call: TRBJ1-6
clone_size: -
d_call: -

cdr3_nt: TGTGCCAGCAGCCCCTTCAATGAGCAGTTCTTC
cdr3_aa: CASSPFNEQFF
v_call: TRBV2
j_call: TRBJ2-1
clone_size: -
d_call: -

cdr3_nt: TGTGCCAGCAGTCCAACTCGACAGAACACTGAAGCTTTCTTT
cdr3_aa: CASSPTRQNTEAFF
v_call: TRBV25-1
j_call: TRBJ1-1
clone_size: -
d_call: -

cdr3_nt: TGTGCCAGCAGCTTGGCCCCCTACACCGGGGAGCTGTTTTTT
cdr3_aa: CASSLAPYTGELFF
v_call: TRBV5-6
j_call: TRBJ2-2
clone_size: -
d_call: -

cdr3_nt: TGCGCCAGCAGCTTGTATTTCGACAGGGAGTACACTGAAGCTTTCTTT
cdr3_aa: CASSLYFDREYTEAFF
v_call: TRBV5-1
j_call: TRBJ1-1
clone_size: -
d_call: TRBD1

cdr3_nt: TGTGCCAGCAGTTACGAGCTGAACACTGAAGCTTTCTTT
cdr3_aa: CASSYELNTEAFF
v_call: TRBV6-2/TRBV6-3
j_call: TRBJ1-1
clone_size: -
d_call: -

cdr3_nt: TGTGCCAGCAGTAGAGGGGGTCCCTACGAGCAGTACTTC
cdr3_aa: CASSRGGPYEQYF
v_call: TRBV27
j_call: TRBJ2-7
clone_size: -
d_call: -

cdr3_nt: TGCGCCAGCAGCCCCGGACTTGGCTACGAGCAGTACTTC
cdr3_aa: CASSPGLGYEQYF
v_call: TRBV4-3
j_call: TRBJ2-7
clone_size: -
d_call: -

cdr3_nt: TGTGCCAGCAGCGTAGCTACCCGGAGTAGGCAAGAGACCCAGTACTTC
cdr3_aa: CASSVATRSRQETQYF
v_call: TRBV9
j_call: TRBJ2-5
clone_size: -
d_call: -

cdr3_nt: TGTGCCAGCAGCTTAAAGGGGGAGACAGGGGGCCTTGGCTACACCTTC
cdr3_aa: CASSLKGETGGLGYTF
v_call: TRBV7-9
j_call: TRBJ1-2
clone_size: -
d_call: TRBD1

cdr3_nt: TGTGCCAGCAGCTTGGCGGGATCCGAGCAGTACTTC
cdr3_aa: CASSLAGSEQYF
v_call: TRBV5-4
j_call: TRBJ2-7
clone_size: -
d_call: -

cdr3_nt: TGTGCCAGTAGATCCCTGGGGGGGAATGAGCAGTTCTTC
cdr3_aa: CASRSLGGNEQFF
v_call: TRBV19
j_call: TRBJ2-1
clone_size: -
d_call: TRBD2

cdr3_nt: TGTGCCAGCATCTCCTCTGGGGCCAACGTCCTGACTTTC
cdr3_aa: CASISSGANVLTF
v_call: TRBV6-5
j_call: TRBJ2-6
clone_size: -
d_call: -

cdr3_nt: TGTGCCAGCAGCCCTCCTCCAACTAATGAAAAACTGTTTTTT
cdr3_aa: CASSPPPTNEKLFF
v_call: TRBV7-6
j_call: TRBJ1-4
clone_size: -
d_call: -

cdr3_nt: TGCGCCAGCAGCCAAGATCGGGACAGAAAAGAGACCCAGTACTTC
cdr3_aa: CASSQDRDRKETQYF
v_call: TRBV4-3
j_call: TRBJ2-5
clone_size: -
d_call: TRBD1

cdr3_nt: TGTGCCAGCAGCCAAGCAGCGTCTAGCGGGGGGGCAGATACGCAGTATTTT
cdr3_aa: CASSQAASSGGADTQYF
v_call: TRBV4-2
j_call: TRBJ2-3
clone_size: -
d_call: TRBD2

cdr3_nt: TGCGCCAGCAGCCAAGTCCGGGACAGGGGCTCTCGGGGCTACACCTTC
cdr3_aa: CASSQVRDRGSRGYTF
v_call: TRBV4-1
j_call: TRBJ1-2
clone_size: -
d_call: TRBD1

cdr3_nt: TGCAGCACACGCGCGGGGGGGGTCAATCAGCCCCAGCATTTT
cdr3_aa: CSTRAGGVNQPQHF
v_call: TRBV29-1
j_call: TRBJ1-5
clone_size: -
d_call: -

cdr3_nt: TGTGCCAGCAGTGACTCTCAGGGATCCTACGAGCAGTACTTC
cdr3_aa: CASSDSQGSYEQYF
v_call: TRBV2
j_call: TRBJ2-7
clone_size: -
d_call: -

cdr3_nt: TGCGCCAGCAGCCCGGAGGTGACAGGGAGATATAATGAAAAACTGTTTTTT
cdr3_aa: CASSPEVTGRYNEKLFF
v_call: TRBV5-1
j_call: TRBJ1-4
clone_size: -
d_call: TRBD1

cdr3_nt: TGTGCCAGCAGCTCCGGGGAAGGGAACCTCCCTAGGGAGCTGTTTTTT
cdr3_aa: CASSSGEGNLPRELFF
v_call: TRBV11-3
j_call: TRBJ2-2
clone_size: -
d_call: -

cdr3_nt: TGCGCCAGCAGCTTAAGACAGAATGAGCAGTTCTTC
cdr3_aa: CASSLRQNEQFF
v_call: TRBV5-1
j_call: TRBJ2-1
clone_size: -
d_call: -

cdr3_nt: TGTGCCAGCAGCCCAGGGGACAGTTTGGAACAGCCCCAGCATTTT
cdr3_aa: CASSPGDSLEQPQHF
v_call: TRBV7-2
j_call: TRBJ1-5
clone_size: -
d_call: TRBD1

cdr3_nt: TGTGCCAGCAGATCAGGAGGGTGGGGCGCCTATGGCTACACCTTC
cdr3_aa: CASRSGGWGAYGYTF
v_call: TRBV27
j_call: TRBJ1-2
clone_size: once
d_call: -

cdr3_nt: TGTGCCAGCAGCTACAATCCGTCCGGGGAGCTGTTTTTT
cdr3_aa: CASSYNPSGELFF
v_call: TRBV3-1/TRBV3-2
j_call: TRBJ2-2
clone_size: few
d_call: -

cdr3_nt: TGTGCCAGTAGTATTGTCGGGGGTGATGAGCAGTTCTTC
cdr3_aa: CASSIVGGDEQFF
v_call: TRBV19
j_call: TRBJ2-1
clone_size: -
d_call: -

cdr3_nt: TGCGCCAGCAGCCAAGGGACCAGGGGGGTCACTGAAGCTTTCTTT
cdr3_aa: CASSQGTRGVTEAFF
v_call: TRBV4-1
j_call: TRBJ1-1
clone_size: -
d_call: TRBD1

cdr3_nt: TGCGCCAGCAGCCAGGAGCTTAGCAATCAGCCCCAGCATTTT
cdr3_aa: CASSQELSNQPQHF
v_call: TRBV4-3
j_call: TRBJ1-5
clone_size: -
d_call: -

cdr3_nt: TGTGCCAGCAGGCAAATACAGGGGGTTGTTACTGAAGCTTTCTTT
cdr3_aa: CASRQIQGVVTEAFF
v_call: TRBV4-2
j_call: TRBJ1-1
clone_size: -
d_call: TRBD1

cdr3_nt: TGTGCCAGCAGTGAAAGGGCTGGACTAGCGGGGGGGAATGAGCAGTTCTTC
cdr3_aa: CASSERAGLAGGNEQFF
v_call: TRBV6-1
j_call: TRBJ2-1
clone_size: -
d_call: TRBD2

cdr3_nt: TGTGCCACCAGTGACTCAGGGAGGAATGAGCAGTTCTTC
cdr3_aa: CATSDSGRNEQFF
v_call: TRBV24-1
j_call: TRBJ2-1
clone_size: -
d_call: -

cdr3_nt: TGTGCCAGCAGTGTGGCAGCCAAAAACATTCAGTACTTC
cdr3_aa: CASSVAAKNIQYF
v_call: TRBV6-2/TRBV6-3
j_call: TRBJ2-4
clone_size: -
d_call: -

cdr3_nt: TGTGCCAGCAGCGTAGGCGGCGGGGGCTCTGGCTACACCTTC
cdr3_aa: CASSVGGGGSGYTF
v_call: TRBV9
j_call: TRBJ1-2
clone_size: -
d_call: -

cdr3_nt: TGTGCCAGTAGTATGGGACTAGCTTTCGAGCAGTACTTC
cdr3_aa: CASSMGLAFEQYF
v_call: TRBV19
j_call: TRBJ2-7
clone_size: -
d_call: TRBD2

cdr3_nt: TGTGCCAGCAGTTTATCCACCCGGGATTATAGCAATCAGCCCCAGCATTTT
cdr3_aa: CASSLSTRDYSNQPQHF
v_call: TRBV28
j_call: TRBJ1-5
clone_size: -
d_call: -

cdr3_nt: TGTGCCAGCAGCTTATCCCCCTCGGGTTTAAGCGGGGGGGAATCCTACAATGAGCAGTTCTTC
cdr3_aa: CASSLSPSGLSGGESYNEQFF
v_call: TRBV7-3
j_call: TRBJ2-1
clone_size: -
d_call: TRBD2

cdr3_nt: TGTGCCAGCAGCTTGAGGAGCAGTAATCAGCCCCAGCATTTT
cdr3_aa: CASSLRSSNQPQHF
v_call: TRBV5-6
j_call: TRBJ1-5
clone_size: -
d_call: -